Each of the 4 T cell receptor beta chains below was sequenced from the same sample in a study of tumor-infiltrating lymphocytes in primary liver carcinoma. The input was around 0.5 ug total RNA; TCR beta cDNA was made from it with a constant-region primer. The TCR beta library was amplified through three nested multiplex PCR rounds in a modified ARM-PCR procedure. TRBV1-TRBV30 forward primers paired with a C-beta reverse primer were used in the first two PCR rounds, which ran around 10 cycles each. From the multiplex PCR reads, TCRdb called clonotypes with MiXCR, one entry per CDR3 protein. The data show 65,000 to 90,000 distinct CDR3 sequences, approximately 72% seen once. Co-extracting RNA and DNA was done with roughly 18-32 mg of unsorted bulk tissue as input. What was sequenced was liver tumor tissue from sampling region 1. Subset given: tumor region T1, superior pole. The receptors come from a man in his forties with primary liver carcinoma and hepatitis B virus infection.

Regarding this clonotype: Germline and junction disagree at one end, which may indicate a read error. The chain is built from TRBV29-1 and TRBJ2-3, with 7 bases aligning to TRBD2. The length of the CDR3 is 14 residues. Per germline, CDR1 SQVTM and CDR2 ANQGSEA. CDR3 residues: CSVVVGGIPDAQYF. DNA for the CDR3: TGCAGCGTTGTAGTGGGAGGGATTCCAGATGCGCAGTATTTT.

The J gene is TRBJ2-2, the V gene TRBV10-3; D is unresolved. The CDR3 is made up of 16 amino acids. V lost 5 bases, J lost 7 bases, and 20 bases lay in between. The germline gives CDR1 ENHRY, CDR2 SYGVKD. The CDR3 loop reads CAISPSPRVYIGELFF. CDR3 in DNA: TGTGCCATCAGTCCCTCGCCCCGGGTGTACATCGGGGAGCTGTTTTTT.

Only a few counts were recorded for this clonotype. A clone one base away is much larger, so this may be a read error. The chain couples TRBV5-1 to TRBJ2-5; D unclear. Trimming left V 1 base short and J 5 bases short, with 12 bases between. This CDR3 spans 14 amino acids. Germline CDR1 reads SGHRS; CDR2 reads YFSETQ. The CDR3 DNA follows: TGCGCCAGCAGCTTGTGGCAGGACGGTGAGACCCAGTACTTC. Translating gives CASSLWQDGETQYF.

On this clonotype: Being one base from a much bigger clone, this may be a read error. V gene TRBV11-2 combines with J gene TRBJ2-7, with D possibly matching TRBD2 (6 bases). V was trimmed by 1 base and J by 9 bases, leaving 16 bases between them. This CDR3 region has 14 residues. Germline CDR1 reads SGHAT; CDR2 reads FQNNGV. The CDR3 nucleotides are TGTGCCAGCAGCTTAGCTGGGGCCGGGAGCGGGCAGTACTTC. Protein: CASSLAGAGSGQYF.